Listed below are T cell receptor beta chains from one sample, sequenced in a study of naive and memory T cell subsets. TCRdb redid the calling of the UMI-ligation and nested PCR reads with MiXCR, one entry per CDR3 protein. The sample holds tens of thousands of distinct CDR3 sequences; about 10% are singletons and the top ten take more than 0.11%. The sequenced sample consisted of naive CD4+ T cells from blood. The source is a human donor in good health. Both conserved end residues are part of each CDR3. The D gene is left open where the match is weak. Clone size is given for some rows only: seen once, a few or many times, or a class if the clone is expanded.

many,TRBV5-1,TRBJ2-1,TRBD2,TGCGCCAGCAGCCGTACCACGACTAGCGGGGGGGAAAATTCCTTC,CASSRTTTSGGENSF
many,TRBV6-1,TRBJ1-2,.,TGTGCCAGCAGTGAAGTCATCTATGGCTACACCTTC,CASSEVIYGYTF
.,TRBV4-2,TRBJ2-7,.,TGTGCCAGCAGCCAAGATTTTTCTGGGTCTGTCTACGAGCAGTACTTC,CASSQDFSGSVYEQYF
many,TRBV11-2,TRBJ1-1,.,TGTGCCAGCAGCCGCAACGGAGAAACTGAAGCTTTCTTT,CASSRNGETEAFF
.,TRBV7-2,TRBJ2-7,TRBD2,TGTGCCAGCTCCCCGGGGGAGGGCCGAACCTACGAGCAGTACTTC,CASSPGEGRTYEQYF
few,TRBV25-1,TRBJ1-2,.,TGTGCCAGCAGTGAGTGGTACGGCTACACCTTC,CASSEWYGYTF
many,TRBV18,TRBJ2-7,TRBD2,TGTGCCAGCTCACTCCAGTCCGCTAGCGGGGGCCCCTACGAGCAGTATTTC,CASSLQSASGGPYEQYF
many,TRBV29-1,TRBJ1-2,.,TGCAGCGTCTCACCGGGACAAGGCTGGGGCTACACCTTC,CSVSPGQGWGYTF
many,TRBV30,TRBJ2-1,.,TGTGCCTGGAGCCCATCGTACGGTGGGCAGTTCTTC,CAWSPSYGGQFF
.,TRBV6-1,TRBJ1-2,.,TGTGCCAGCAGTGAATTAAACTCCAGATCGGGGTACTATGGCTACACCTTC,CASSELNSRSGYYGYTF
many,TRBV6-2/TRBV6-3,TRBJ1-5,.,TGTGCCAGCAGTACGGGAGGGACGGGACTTAATCAGCCCCAGCATTTT,CASSTGGTGLNQPQHF
.,TRBV6-2/TRBV6-3,TRBJ2-7,.,TGTGCCAGCAGTCAAACGATGGTCCACGAGCAGTACTTC,CASSQTMVHEQYF
many,TRBV7-6,TRBJ1-1,.,TGTGCCAGCAGCTTGACAAAGAACACTGAAGCTTTCTTT,CASSLTKNTEAFF
many,TRBV7-9,TRBJ1-1,TRBD1,TGTGCCAGCAGCTTCAGGGGGCGCGATCTAGACACTGAAGCTTTCTTT,CASSFRGRDLDTEAFF
.,TRBV29-1,TRBJ2-2,.,TGCAGCGTTGAAGGTCTGTCCCGGGAGAACACCGGGGAGCTGTTTTTT,CSVEGLSRENTGELFF
many,TRBV11-3,TRBJ1-1,.,TGTGCCAGCAGCGCCCGAGGGGCAACCAACACTGAAGCTTTCTTT,CASSARGATNTEAFF
few,TRBV21-1,TRBJ2-7,.,TGTGCCAGCAGCAAAGCAATGGGGGGGACTACCTACGAGCAGTACTTC,CASSKAMGGTTYEQYF
.,TRBV18,TRBJ2-7,TRBD2,TGTGCCAGCTCTCTTGGACTAGCGGGTGGTCACGAGCAGTACTTC,CASSLGLAGGHEQYF
.,TRBV18,TRBJ2-7,.,TGTGCCAGCTCACCACTAGGCGGACGCAGCTCCTACGAGCTGTACTTC,CASSPLGGRSSYELYF
few,TRBV5-4,TRBJ1-1,.,TGTGCCAGCAGCTTTGAACAGGTGAACACTGAAGCTTTCTTT,CASSFEQVNTEAFF
.,TRBV7-2,TRBJ1-1,TRBD1,TGTGCCAGCAGCTTCCGGGACAGGGGGGCGAGAACTGAAGCTTTCTTT,CASSFRDRGARTEAFF
few,TRBV12-3/TRBV12-4,TRBJ2-1,.,.,CASSSSPDWRGDRISYNEQFF
.,TRBV20-1,TRBJ2-7,.,TGCAGTGCTAACGATAGGGGGGGGGCGTCCTACGAGCAGTACTTC,CSANDRGGASYEQYF
few,TRBV12-3/TRBV12-4,TRBJ2-3,.,TGTGCCAGCAGCCCAGATACCAGGCAGTATTTT,CASSPDTRQYF
many,TRBV6-5,TRBJ1-1,.,TGTGCCAGCAAAGGTGACATGAACACTGAAGCTTTCTTT,CASKGDMNTEAFF
.,TRBV7-2,TRBJ2-3,TRBD2,TGTGCCAGCAGCCGCGAGTTAGCGGGAGGTACAGATACGCAGTATTTT,CASSRELAGGTDTQYF
.,TRBV10-3,TRBJ1-3,.,TGTGCCATCGCAGGGATCTCTGGAAACACCATATATTTT,CAIAGISGNTIYF
.,TRBV12-3/TRBV12-4,TRBJ1-2,TRBD1,TGTGCCAGCAGTTCCAGGGGGTGGGCTGGCTACACCTTC,CASSSRGWAGYTF
few,TRBV5-6,TRBJ1-2,TRBD1,TGTGCCAGCAGCCGGACAGGCCCATATGGCTACACCTTC,CASSRTGPYGYTF
.,TRBV20-1,TRBJ2-7,.,TGCAGTGCGGTCGGGCAGGCTTACGAGCAGCACTTC,CSAVGQAYEQHF
.,TRBV20-1,TRBJ1-6,TRBD1,TGCAGTGCTAAACCAGCTGACAGGGCCCAAAGGTCCCTCCACTTT,CSAKPADRAQRSLHF